Listed here are 23 T cell receptor beta chains from one sample, sequenced in a study of blood T cell repertoires in COVID-19. Method: immunoSEQ multiplex PCR; TCRdb's copy keeps in-frame clones and lacks some. Here the sample spans 31,000 or so clones, 75% to 90% being singletons. Specimen: peripheral blood. The receptors were gathered from a human donor in a cohort sampled during active COVID-19.

The V and J genes are TRBV6-5 and TRBJ2-1, with D possibly being TRBD2 (6 bases). The CDR3 sequence is 14 residues long. The ends were cut back, 2 bases at V and 8 bases at J, with 13 bases in the middle. Germline V lookup: CDR1 MNHEY, CDR2 SVGAGI. This chain's CDR3 is CASSYIVPGDEQFF. The DNA of the CDR3 is TGTGCCAGCAGTTACATCGTTCCGGGGGATGAGCAGTTCTTC.

J is TRBJ2-7 and V is TRBV30; 7 bases are a match to TRBD1. Per the germline V gene, CDR1 is GTSNPN and CDR2 is SVGIG (reference sequence). V lost 2 bases to trimming and J lost 4 bases; unmatched junction nucleotides: 5. CDR3 size: 13 residues. The CDR3 DNA is TGTGCCTGGAGTCAGGGGGAGTTGTACGAGCAGTACTTC. The encoded protein is CAWSQGELYEQYF.

This rearrangement joins TRBV20-1 to TRBJ2-1, with 8 positions matching TRBD1. This CDR3 comprises 11 residues. Trimming cost V 5 bases and J 10 bases; bases outside gene matches: 4. From germline, CDR1 is DFQATT and CDR2 SNEGSKA (reference sequence). DNA of the CDR3: TGCAGTGCTGGACAGGGATACGAGCAGTTCTTC. This codes for CSAGQGYEQFF.

The chain employs TRBV7-3 and TRBJ2-1; 7 bases are shared with TRBD2. Per the germline V gene, CDR1 is SGHTA and CDR2 is FQGTGA. J was trimmed by 7 bases and V by 3 bases; bases with no gene match: 9. The CDR3 totals 15 residues. The CDR3: CASSLTRGGGNEQFF. Written as DNA, the CDR3 is TGTGCCAGCAGCTTGACGCGCGGGGGAGGGAATGAGCAGTTCTTC.

This clone has just a few counts. The chain is built from TRBV3-1 (or the pseudogene TRBV3-2) and TRBJ2-2; D uncertain. The CDR3 runs 12 residues. Germline V gene sequence: CDR1 LGHDT, CDR2 YNNKEL (reference sequence). V was trimmed by 4 bases and J by 7 bases, leaving 7 bases between them. The CDR3 here is CASSPERGELFF. DNA of the CDR3: TGTGCCAGCAGCCCCGAGCGCGGGGAGCTGTTTTTT.

The CDR3 reads CASSERKDTPQETQYF. The DNA of the CDR3 is TGTGCCAGCAGTGAACGTAAAGACACTCCCCAGGAGACCCAGTACTTC. V usage is TRBV2 and J usage is TRBJ2-5; no reliable D call. CDR1 and CDR2 (germline): SNHLY, FYNNEI. Trimming left V 2 bases short and J 5 bases short, with 18 bases between. The CDR3 consists of 16 residues.

The rearrangement joins TRBV10-3 to TRBJ2-7, with 7 bases lining up with TRBD2. This CDR3 is 11 amino acids long. The germline CDR1 and CDR2 sequences are ENHRY and SYGVKD. V gave up 8 bases and J gave up 3 bases; unmatched junction bases: 1. Here the CDR3 DNA reads TGTGCCATCGGGGAGGGCTACGAGCAGTACTTC. Translating it yields CAIGEGYEQYF.

Within the sample, this clone is large. The chain links TRBV9 to TRBJ2-7, with a weak D call TRBD1 (6 bases). Germline V gives CDR1 SGDLS, CDR2 YYNGEE. V was trimmed by 4 bases and J by 0 bases, leaving 14 bases between them. The CDR3 totals 15 residues. The CDR3 DNA reads as TGTGCCAGCAGCCAGGGACAAGGAGCCTCCTACGAGCAGTACTTC. It yields the protein CASSQGQGASYEQYF.

The chain uses TRBV19 and TRBJ1-1, with TRBD1 identical over 8 bases. Germline V lookup: CDR1 LNHDA, CDR2 SQIVND (reference sequence). The trim removed 7 bases at V and 1 base at J, leaving 2 bases unmatched. CDR3 length: 13 residues. For the CDR3, the DNA is TGTGCCAGTAATGGACAGGGGAACACTGAAGCTTTCTTT. It is translated as CASNGQGNTEAFF. Complete variable domain (other parts from reference TRBV19 and TRBJ1-1): DGGITQSPKYLFRKEGQNVTLSCEQNLNHDAMYWYRQDPGQGLRLIYYSQIVNDFQKGDIAEGYSVSREKKESFPLTVTSAQKNPTAFYLCASNGQGNTEAFFGQGTRLTVV.

This chain connects TRBV20-1 to TRBJ2-7; 8 nucleotides agree with TRBD2. With 3 bases clipped from V and 5 bases from J, the junction kept 12 bases outside the gene matches. The CDR3 is 15 residues long. Germline V gene data show CDR1 as DFQATT and CDR2 as SNEGSKA (reference sequence). CDR3 in amino acids: CSASTIERESHEQYF. The CDR3 DNA reads TGCAGTGCTAGTACCATCGAGCGGGAGTCCCACGAGCAGTACTTC.

V is TRBV11-3 and J is TRBJ2-7, with 7 bases identical to TRBD1. V gave up 1 base and J gave up 3 bases; unmatched junction bases: 6. Germline lookup yields CDR1 SGHNT and CDR2 YENEEA. This CDR3 has 15 residues. CDR3: CASSLGPGQNYEQYF. The CDR3 DNA sequence: TGTGCCAGCAGCTTAGGCCCGGGACAGAACTACGAGCAGTACTTC. Filled out from reference TRBV11-3 and TRBJ2-7, the complete variable domain reads EAGVVQSPRYKIIEKKQPVAFWCNPISGHNTLYWYLQNLGQGPELLIRYENEEAVDDSQLPKDRFSAERLKGVDSTLKIQPAELGDSAVYLCASSLGPGQNYEQYFGPGTRLTVT.

This clone was seen a single time. The J gene is TRBJ1-5, the V gene TRBV6-1, with D uncertain. This CDR3 has 16 amino acids. The V end was cut by 4 bases, the J end by 0 bases, with 13 bases between. Germline CDR1 is MNHNS and CDR2 is SASEGT. CDR3 protein: CASSAIDILSNQPQHF. The CDR3 nucleotides are TGTGCCAGCAGTGCAATAGACATACTTAGCAATCAGCCCCAGCATTTT.

The chain couples TRBV13 to TRBJ2-7; TRBD1 matches 9 bases. The J segment lost 6 bases and the V segment lost 3 bases, leaving 15 bases of the junction unmatched. Germline loops: CDR1 PRHDT, CDR2 FYEKMQ (reference sequence). The CDR3 has 17 residues. The CDR3 loop is CASSFYTGGAGVPEQYF. CDR3 nucleotides: TGTGCCAGCAGCTTTTACACAGGGGGCGCGGGAGTACCCGAGCAGTACTTC.

The chain combines TRBV4-1 with TRBJ1-5, with D uncertain. Trimming cost V 0 bases and J 7 bases, with 10 bases left between them. Germline CDR1 and CDR2: MGHRA and YSYEKL. This CDR3 contains 14 residues. In DNA, the CDR3 is TGCGCCAGCAGCCAAGATTCGGTGAAGCAGCCCCAGCATTTT. It yields the protein CASSQDSVKQPQHF.

This clone was detected only once. The rearrangement uses TRBV9 and TRBJ2-7; the match to TRBD1 covers 9 bases. V was clipped by 0 bases and J by 4 bases; unmatched bases: 5. CDR1 is SGDLS and CDR2 is YYNGEE in the germline V gene. The CDR3 is 15 amino acids. The CDR3, as DNA: TGTGCCAGCAGCGTAGGTACAGGGGGCTGGTACGAGCAGTACTTC. Its protein is CASSVGTGGWYEQYF.

V usage is TRBV3-1 (or the pseudogene TRBV3-2) and J usage is TRBJ2-1; D gene ambiguous. CDR1 is LGHDT and CDR2 is YNNKEL in the germline V gene (reference sequence). Trimming cost V 0 bases and J 2 bases, with 11 bases left between them. This CDR3 is 16 amino acids long. The CDR3 is CASSQDPPVAYNEQFF. CDR3 nucleotide sequence: TGTGCCAGCAGCCAAGACCCCCCTGTAGCCTACAATGAGCAGTTCTTC.

This chain uses TRBV7-8 with TRBJ2-1; 7 bases map to TRBD1. Germline values: CDR1 SGHVS, CDR2 FQNEAQ. The CDR3 is made up of 16 amino acids. V lost 1 base, J lost 10 bases, and 13 bases stayed unmatched. CDR3 sequence: CASSLGATGVRKEQFF. The CDR3 coding sequence is TGTGCCAGCAGCTTAGGAGCTACAGGGGTTCGGAAAGAGCAGTTCTTC. The whole variable domain, remainder taken from reference TRBV7-8 and TRBJ2-1, is GAGVSQSPRYKVAKRGQDVALRCDPISGHVSLFWYQQALGQGPEFLTYFQNEAQLDKSGLPSDRFFAERPEGSVSTLKIQRTQQEDSAVYLCASSLGATGVRKEQFFGPGTRLTVL.

As for this clone: Other DNA sequences in the sample encode the same CDR3. This CDR3 reads CASSPGYGYTF. CDR3 bases: TGTGCCAGCAGCCCAGGTTATGGCTACACCTTC. This rearrangement joins TRBV27 to TRBJ1-2; D gene unclear. The CDR3 extends over 11 amino acids. CDR1 and CDR2 from the germline V gene are MNHEY and SMNVEV (reference sequence). V shed 6 bases and J shed 5 bases, with 7 bases lying between them.

V usage is TRBV6-6 and J usage is TRBJ2-7, with D maybe TRBD1 (5 bases). The CDR3 length is 12 residues. Germline CDR1 and CDR2: MNHNY and SVGAGI (reference sequence). Trimming pared 2 bases from V and 9 bases from J, leaving 11 bases between. Here the CDR3 reads CASSYDRPGQYF. CDR3 sequence (DNA): TGTGCCAGCAGTTACGACAGACCCGGGCAGTACTTC.

This chain connects TRBV11-3 to TRBJ2-3, with a possible D match to TRBD2 (6 bases). The CDR3 covers 17 residues. Germline V gene lookup returns CDR1 SGHNT and CDR2 YENEEA. Trimming left V 1 base short and J 0 bases short, with 14 bases between. The CDR3 loop reads CASSLGGDSGSTDTQYF. Written as DNA, the CDR3 is TGTGCCAGCAGCTTAGGTGGGGATAGCGGAAGCACAGATACGCAGTATTTT.

The chain links TRBV19 to TRBJ1-1; maybe TRBD1 (6 bases). The germline V gene has CDR1 LNHDA and CDR2 SQIVND (reference sequence). This CDR3 is built from 15 residues. The V end was cut by 4 bases, the J end by 6 bases, with 18 bases between. CDR3: CASSTNGQLFPEAFF. For the CDR3, the DNA is TGTGCCAGTAGTACCAACGGACAGTTGTTCCCTGAAGCTTTCTTT.

The chain employs TRBV6-6 and TRBJ2-5; 12 bases agree with TRBD1. V lost 6 bases, J lost 3 bases, and 8 bases stayed unmatched. This CDR3 comprises 16 residues. Germline lookup yields CDR1 MNHNY and CDR2 SVGAGI (reference sequence). CDR3 nucleotide sequence: TGTGCCAGCAGCCGGGGACAGGGGGCTTTGGAAGAGACCCAGTACTTC. It encodes CASSRGQGALEETQYF.

V gene TRBV2 combines with J gene TRBJ2-7, with 8 bases aligning to TRBD2. J was trimmed by 3 bases and V by 5 bases; bases with no gene match: 0. CDR3 length: 12 amino acids. Germline V lookup: CDR1 SNHLY, CDR2 FYNNEI. CDR3 DNA: TGTGCCAGCAGTCGGGAGGGCTACGAGCAGTACTTC. Protein product: CASSREGYEQYF.